This T cell receptor (beta chain) emerged from a study of blood T cells in healthy people across ages. Then a second PCR, running about 6 to 12 cycles, was carried out with a sample-barcoded 5' primer and a J-beta primer mix. Through a template-switch adaptor with 12 random nucleotides, each cDNA molecule received a tag. TCRdb independently ran MiXCR on the 5' RACE reads; one entry per CDR3 protein. This sample has 650,000 to 700,000 distinct CDR3 sequences, with less than 40% found just once. The sample providers were healthy Caucasian people from Russia, aged about 6 to 90. The trim removed 6 bases at V and 3 bases at J, leaving 8 bases unmatched. Germline values: CDR1 MNHEY, CDR2 SMNVEV (reference sequence). CDR3 length equals 16 residues.

The J gene is TRBJ2-1, the V gene TRBV27; 10 nucleotides agree with TRBD2. The sample was blood. The source of this sequence is a woman older than 75 in good health. The CDR3 is CASSRISGGIYNEQFF. As DNA, the CDR3 is TGTGCCAGCAGCCGAATTAGCGGGGGGATCTACAATGAGCAGTTCTTC.